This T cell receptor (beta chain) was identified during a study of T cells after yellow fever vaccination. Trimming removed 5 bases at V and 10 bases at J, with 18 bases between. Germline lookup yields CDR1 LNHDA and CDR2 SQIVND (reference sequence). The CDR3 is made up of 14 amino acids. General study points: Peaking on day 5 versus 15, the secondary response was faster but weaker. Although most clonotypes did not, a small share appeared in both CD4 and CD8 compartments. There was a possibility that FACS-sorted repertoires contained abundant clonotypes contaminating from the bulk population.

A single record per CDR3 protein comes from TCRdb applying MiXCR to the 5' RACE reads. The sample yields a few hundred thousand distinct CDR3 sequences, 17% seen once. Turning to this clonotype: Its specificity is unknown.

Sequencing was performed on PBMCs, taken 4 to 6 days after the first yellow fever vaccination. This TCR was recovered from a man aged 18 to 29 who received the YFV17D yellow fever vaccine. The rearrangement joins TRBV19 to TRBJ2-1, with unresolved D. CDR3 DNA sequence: TGTGCCAGTAGTCTCCGGAACGTACTGAACGAGCAGTTCTTC. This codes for CASSLRNVLNEQFF. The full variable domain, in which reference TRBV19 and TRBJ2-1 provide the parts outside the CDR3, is DGGITQSPKYLFRKEGQNVTLSCEQNLNHDAMYWYRQDPGQGLRLIYYSQIVNDFQKGDIAEGYSVSREKKESFPLTVTSAQKNPTAFYLCASSLRNVLNEQFFGPGTRLTVL.